This TCR beta chain was profiled in a study of STAT5B mutations in CD4+ large granular lymphocyte leukemia. For the study at large: Among healthy donors, a particular HLA allele went with more CDR3 'QG' motifs. The study's findings and limits: Patient CD4-sorted repertoires stayed more clonal than healthy ones after leukemic-clone removal. Compared with healthy controls (2/35), patient top clones favored TRBV06 (8/27). Data were not HLA-matched across samples.

A remark on this clone: Its antigen is as yet unknown.

Only in-frame clones appear in the TCRdb table, and some are missing; sequencing was by immunoSEQ multiplex PCR. The sample has 34,000 or so clones; over 80% are singletons. The CDR3 is made up of 15 amino acids. CDR1 SGHVS and CDR2 FNYEAQ come from the germline V gene. V was pared by 0 bases and J by 3 bases, with 12 bases between. Sequencing used CD4+ T cells from blood buffy coats. The clonotype comes from a human donor in good health. The genes are TRBV7-6 and TRBJ2-7; D not resolved. This chain's CDR3 is CASSLAPGLDYEQYF. CDR3 bases: TGTGCCAGCAGCTTAGCGCCAGGCCTAGACTACGAGCAGTACTTC. Looking up the rest from reference TRBV7-6 and TRBJ2-7 gives the full variable domain: GAGVSQSPRYKVTKRGQDVALRCDPISGHVSLYWYRQALGQGPEFLTYFNYEAQQDKSGLPNDRFSAERPEGSISTLTIQRTEQRDSAMYRCASSLAPGLDYEQYFGPGTRLTVT.